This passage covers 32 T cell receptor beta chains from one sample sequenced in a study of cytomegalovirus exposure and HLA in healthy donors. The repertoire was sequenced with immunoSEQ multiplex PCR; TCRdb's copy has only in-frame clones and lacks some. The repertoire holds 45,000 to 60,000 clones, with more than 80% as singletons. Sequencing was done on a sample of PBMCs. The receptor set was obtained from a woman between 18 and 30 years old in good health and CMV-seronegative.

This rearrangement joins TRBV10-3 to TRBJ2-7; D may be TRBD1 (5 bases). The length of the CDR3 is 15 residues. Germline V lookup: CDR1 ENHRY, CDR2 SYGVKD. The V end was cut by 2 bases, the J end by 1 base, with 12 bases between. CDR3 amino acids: CAISERGWLSYEQYF. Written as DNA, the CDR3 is TGTGCCATCAGTGAGAGGGGCTGGTTATCCTACGAGCAGTACTTC.

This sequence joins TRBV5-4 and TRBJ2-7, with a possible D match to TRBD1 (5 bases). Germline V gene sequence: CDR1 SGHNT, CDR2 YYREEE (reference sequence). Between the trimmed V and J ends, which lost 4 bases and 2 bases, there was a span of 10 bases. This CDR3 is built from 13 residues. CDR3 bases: TGTGCCAGCAGCGTCGACAGAGCCTACGAGCAGTACTTC. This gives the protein CASSVDRAYEQYF.

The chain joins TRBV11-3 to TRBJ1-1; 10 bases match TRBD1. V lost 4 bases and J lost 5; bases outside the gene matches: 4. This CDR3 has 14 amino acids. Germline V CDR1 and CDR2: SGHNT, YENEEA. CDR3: CASSSRTGGTEAFF. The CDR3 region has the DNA TGTGCCAGCAGCTCGCGGACAGGGGGTACTGAAGCTTTCTTT.

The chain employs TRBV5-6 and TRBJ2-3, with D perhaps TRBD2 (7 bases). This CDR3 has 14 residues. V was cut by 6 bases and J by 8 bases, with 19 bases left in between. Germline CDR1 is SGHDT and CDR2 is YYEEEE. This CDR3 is CASNLGAGEGTQYF. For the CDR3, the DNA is TGTGCCAGCAACCTGGGGGCGGGAGAGGGTACGCAGTATTTT. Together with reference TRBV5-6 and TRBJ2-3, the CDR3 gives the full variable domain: DAGVTQSPTHLIKTRGQQVTLRCSPKSGHDTVSWYQQALGQGPQFIFQYYEEEERQRGNFPDRFSGHQFPNYSSELNVNALLLGDSALYLCASNLGAGEGTQYFGPGTRLTVL.

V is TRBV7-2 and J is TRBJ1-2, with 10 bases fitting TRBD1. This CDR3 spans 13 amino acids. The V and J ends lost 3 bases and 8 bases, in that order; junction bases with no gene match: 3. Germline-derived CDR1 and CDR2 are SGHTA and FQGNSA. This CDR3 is CASSFSDRGGYTF. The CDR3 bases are TGTGCCAGCAGCTTTTCGGACAGGGGGGGCTACACCTTC. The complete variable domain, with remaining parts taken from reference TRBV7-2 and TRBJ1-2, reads GAGVSQSPSNKVTEKGKDVELRCDPISGHTALYWYRQSLGQGLEFLIYFQGNSAPDKSGLPSDRFSAERTGGSVSTLTIQRTQQEDSAVYLCASSFSDRGGYTFGSGTRLTVV.

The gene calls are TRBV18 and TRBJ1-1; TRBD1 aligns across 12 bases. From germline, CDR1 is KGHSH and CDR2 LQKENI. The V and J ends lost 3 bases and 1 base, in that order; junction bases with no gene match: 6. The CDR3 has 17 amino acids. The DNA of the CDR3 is TGTGCCAGCTCACCGAGGGGGACAGGGGGCGGGAACACTGAAGCTTTCTTT. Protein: CASSPRGTGGGNTEAFF.

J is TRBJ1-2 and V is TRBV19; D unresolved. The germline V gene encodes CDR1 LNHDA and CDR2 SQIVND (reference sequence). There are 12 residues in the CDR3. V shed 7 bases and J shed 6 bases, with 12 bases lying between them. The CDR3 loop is CASISGFNGYTF. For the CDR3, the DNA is TGTGCCAGTATATCGGGGTTTAATGGCTACACCTTC.

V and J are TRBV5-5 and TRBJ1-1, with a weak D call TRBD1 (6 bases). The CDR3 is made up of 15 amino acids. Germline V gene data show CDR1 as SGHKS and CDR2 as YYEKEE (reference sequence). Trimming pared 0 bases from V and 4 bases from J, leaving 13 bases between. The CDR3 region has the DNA TGTGCCAGCAGCTTGGAGGCAGGGGCCGGCACTGAAGCTTTCTTT. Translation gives CASSLEAGAGTEAFF.

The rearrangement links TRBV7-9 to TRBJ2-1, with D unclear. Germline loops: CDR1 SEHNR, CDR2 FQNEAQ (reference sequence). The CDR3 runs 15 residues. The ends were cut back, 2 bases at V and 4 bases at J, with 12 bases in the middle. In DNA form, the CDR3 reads TGTGCCAGCAGCTTACCCCTGCAGACTTACAATGAGCAGTTCTTC. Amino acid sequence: CASSLPLQTYNEQFF.

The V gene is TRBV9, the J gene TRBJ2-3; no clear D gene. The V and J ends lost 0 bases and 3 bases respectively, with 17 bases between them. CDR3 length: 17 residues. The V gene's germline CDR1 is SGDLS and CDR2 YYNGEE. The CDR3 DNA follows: TGTGCCAGCAGCGTAGGTCATGGCAGATTCCTTACAGATACGCAGTATTTT. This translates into CASSVGHGRFLTDTQYF.

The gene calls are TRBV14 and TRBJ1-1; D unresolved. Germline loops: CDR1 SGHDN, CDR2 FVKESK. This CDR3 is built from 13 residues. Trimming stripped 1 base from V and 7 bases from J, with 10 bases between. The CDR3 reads CASSQVPSGEAFF. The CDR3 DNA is TGTGCCAGCAGCCAAGTGCCGTCGGGTGAAGCTTTCTTT.

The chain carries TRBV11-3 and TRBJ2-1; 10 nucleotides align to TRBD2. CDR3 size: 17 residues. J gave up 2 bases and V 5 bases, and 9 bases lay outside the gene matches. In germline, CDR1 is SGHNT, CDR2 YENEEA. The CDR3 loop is CASSRHISGGTYNEQFF. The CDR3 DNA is TGTGCCAGCAGCCGTCACATTAGCGGGGGGACCTACAATGAGCAGTTCTTC.

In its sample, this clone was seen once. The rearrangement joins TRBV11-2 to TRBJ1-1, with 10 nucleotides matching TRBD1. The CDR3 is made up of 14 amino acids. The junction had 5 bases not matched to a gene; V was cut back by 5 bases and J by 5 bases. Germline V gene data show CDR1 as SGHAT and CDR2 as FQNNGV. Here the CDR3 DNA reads TGTGCCAGCAGCGCCGGGACAGGGGAAACTGAAGCTTTCTTT. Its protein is CASSAGTGETEAFF.

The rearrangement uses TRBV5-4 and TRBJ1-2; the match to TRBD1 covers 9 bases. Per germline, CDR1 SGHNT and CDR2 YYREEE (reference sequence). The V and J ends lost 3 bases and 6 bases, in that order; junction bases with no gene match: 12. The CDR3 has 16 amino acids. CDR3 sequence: CASSSPSDRGDHGYTF. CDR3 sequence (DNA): TGTGCCAGCAGCTCACCATCGGACAGGGGAGATCATGGCTACACCTTC.

The CDR3: CASSVEGASISPLHF. The CDR3, as DNA: TGTGCCAGCAGCGTCGAGGGGGCCTCGATTTCACCCCTCCACTTT. This chain links TRBV9 with TRBJ1-6; 7 positions agree with TRBD1. Germline V lookup: CDR1 SGDLS, CDR2 YYNGEE. V gave up 2 bases and J gave up 9 bases; unmatched junction bases: 8. CDR3 size: 15 residues.

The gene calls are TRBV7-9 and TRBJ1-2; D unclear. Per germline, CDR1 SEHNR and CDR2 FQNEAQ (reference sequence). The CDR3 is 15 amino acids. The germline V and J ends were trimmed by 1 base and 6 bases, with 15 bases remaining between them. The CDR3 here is CASSLGHEVSHGYTF. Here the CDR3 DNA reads TGTGCCAGCAGCTTAGGTCACGAGGTCTCACATGGCTACACCTTC.

In DNA form, the CDR3 reads TGTGCCAGCAGCCGGGACAGGGGTGTGAATGAGCAGTTCTTC. Translation gives CASSRDRGVNEQFF. The rearrangement joins TRBV9 to TRBJ2-1; TRBD1 agrees at 10 bases. The V gene's germline CDR1 is SGDLS and CDR2 YYNGEE. V lost 4 bases, J lost 7 bases, and 5 bases stayed unmatched. The CDR3 totals 14 residues.

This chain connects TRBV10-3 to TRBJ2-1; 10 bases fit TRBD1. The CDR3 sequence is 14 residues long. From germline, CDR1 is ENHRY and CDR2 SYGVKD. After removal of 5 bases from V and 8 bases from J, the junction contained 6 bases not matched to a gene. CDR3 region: CAISRDRGSDEQFF. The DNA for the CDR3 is TGTGCCATCAGTCGGGACAGGGGAAGCGATGAGCAGTTCTTC.

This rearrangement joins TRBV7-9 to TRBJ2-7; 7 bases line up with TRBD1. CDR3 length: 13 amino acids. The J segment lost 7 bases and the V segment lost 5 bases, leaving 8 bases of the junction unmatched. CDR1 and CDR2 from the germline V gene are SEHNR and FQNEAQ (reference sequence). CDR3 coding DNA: TGTGCCAGCAGCCATAGCGACAGGGAGGAGCAGTACTTC. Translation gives CASSHSDREEQYF.

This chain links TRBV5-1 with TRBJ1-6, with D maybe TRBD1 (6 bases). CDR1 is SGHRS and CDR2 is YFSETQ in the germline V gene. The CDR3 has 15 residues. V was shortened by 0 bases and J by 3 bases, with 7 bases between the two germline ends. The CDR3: CASSLGTDYNSPLHF. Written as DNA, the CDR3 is TGCGCCAGCAGCTTGGGGACAGACTATAATTCACCCCTCCACTTT.

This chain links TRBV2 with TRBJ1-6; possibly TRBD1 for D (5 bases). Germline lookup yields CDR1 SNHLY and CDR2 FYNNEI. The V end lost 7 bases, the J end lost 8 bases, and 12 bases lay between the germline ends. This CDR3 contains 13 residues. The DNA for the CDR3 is TGTGCCAGCATGGCAGGGAATTATTCACCCCTCCACTTT. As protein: CASMAGNYSPLHF.

CDR3 coding DNA: TGCGCCAGCAGCTTGGCCCCAGATAGCAATCAGCCCCAGCATTTT. Residues: CASSLAPDSNQPQHF. The gene calls are TRBV5-1 and TRBJ1-5; D not certain. Germline V lookup: CDR1 SGHRS, CDR2 YFSETQ. V lost 0 bases and J lost 0, with 7 bases in between. CDR3 size: 15 residues.

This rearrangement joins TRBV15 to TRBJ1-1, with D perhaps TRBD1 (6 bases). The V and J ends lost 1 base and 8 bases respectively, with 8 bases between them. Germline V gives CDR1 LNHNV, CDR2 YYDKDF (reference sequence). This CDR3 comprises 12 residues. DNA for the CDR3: TGTGCCACCAGCAGAGTTGGGGGCGAAGCTTTCTTT. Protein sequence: CATSRVGGEAFF.

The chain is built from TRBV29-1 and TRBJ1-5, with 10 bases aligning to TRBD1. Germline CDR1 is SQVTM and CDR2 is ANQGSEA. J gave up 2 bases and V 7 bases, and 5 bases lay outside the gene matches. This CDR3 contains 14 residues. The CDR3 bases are TGCAGCGCAGGGGACAGGGGCGGCAATCAGCCCCAGCATTTT. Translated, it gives CSAGDRGGNQPQHF.

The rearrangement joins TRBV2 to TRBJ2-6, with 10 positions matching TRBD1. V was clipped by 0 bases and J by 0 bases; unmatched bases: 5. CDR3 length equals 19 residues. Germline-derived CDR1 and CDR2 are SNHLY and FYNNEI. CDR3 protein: CASSEAPGQGISGANVLTF. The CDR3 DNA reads TGTGCCAGCAGTGAAGCCCCGGGACAGGGGATCTCTGGGGCCAACGTCCTGACTTTC.

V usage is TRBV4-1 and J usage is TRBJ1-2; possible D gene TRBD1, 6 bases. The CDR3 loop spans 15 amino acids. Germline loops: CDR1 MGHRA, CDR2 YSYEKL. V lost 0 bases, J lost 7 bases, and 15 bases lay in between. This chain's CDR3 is CASSQDARGVRGYTF. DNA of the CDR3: TGCGCCAGCAGCCAAGATGCCAGGGGAGTACGTGGCTACACCTTC.

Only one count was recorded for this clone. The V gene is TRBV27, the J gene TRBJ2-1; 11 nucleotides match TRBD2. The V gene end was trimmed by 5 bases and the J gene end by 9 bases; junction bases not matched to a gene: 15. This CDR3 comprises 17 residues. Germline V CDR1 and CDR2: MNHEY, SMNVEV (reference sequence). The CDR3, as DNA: TGTGCCAGCAGTCCCATCAGACTAGCGGGAAGAGTTGTTGAGCAGTTCTTC. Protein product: CASSPIRLAGRVVEQFF.

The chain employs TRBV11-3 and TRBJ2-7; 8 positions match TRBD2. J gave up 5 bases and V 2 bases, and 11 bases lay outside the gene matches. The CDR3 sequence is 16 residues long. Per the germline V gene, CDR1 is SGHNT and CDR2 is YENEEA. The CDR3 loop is CASSLSSSGGVNEQYF. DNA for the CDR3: TGTGCCAGCAGCTTATCGTCAAGCGGGGGAGTGAACGAGCAGTACTTC.

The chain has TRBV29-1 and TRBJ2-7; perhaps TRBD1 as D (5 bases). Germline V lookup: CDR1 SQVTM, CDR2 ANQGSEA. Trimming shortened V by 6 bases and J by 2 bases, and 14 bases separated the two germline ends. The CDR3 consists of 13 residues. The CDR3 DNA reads TGCAGCGTCGTGACAGTAACAACCTACGAGCAGTACGTC. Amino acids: CSVVTVTTYEQYV.

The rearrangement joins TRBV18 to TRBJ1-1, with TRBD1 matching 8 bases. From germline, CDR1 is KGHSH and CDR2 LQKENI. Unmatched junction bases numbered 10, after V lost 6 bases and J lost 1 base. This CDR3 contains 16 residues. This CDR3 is CASSRDRSTSNTEAFF. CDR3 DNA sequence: TGTGCCAGCTCGCGGGACAGGTCTACCTCGAACACTGAAGCTTTCTTT.

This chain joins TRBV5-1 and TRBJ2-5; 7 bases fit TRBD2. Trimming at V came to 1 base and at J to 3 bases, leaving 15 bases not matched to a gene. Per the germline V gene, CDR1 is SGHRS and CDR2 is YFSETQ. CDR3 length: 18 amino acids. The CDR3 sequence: CASSLQVSGSGTKETQYF. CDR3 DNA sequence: TGCGCCAGCAGCTTGCAAGTCTCCGGAAGCGGGACTAAAGAGACCCAGTACTTC. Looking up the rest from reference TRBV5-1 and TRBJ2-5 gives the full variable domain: KAGVTQTPRYLIKTRGQQVTLSCSPISGHRSVSWYQQTPGQGLQFLFEYFSETQRNKGNFPGRFSGRQFSNSRSEMNVSTLELGDSALYLCASSLQVSGSGTKETQYFGPGTRLLVL.

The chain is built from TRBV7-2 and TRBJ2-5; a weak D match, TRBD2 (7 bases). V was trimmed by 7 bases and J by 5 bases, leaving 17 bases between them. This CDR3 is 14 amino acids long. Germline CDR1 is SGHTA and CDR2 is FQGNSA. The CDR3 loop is CASTLGGPRETQYF. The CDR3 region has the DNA TGTGCCAGCACACTGGGGGGGCCGAGGGAGACCCAGTACTTC.